This passage covers 25 T cell receptor beta chains from one sample sequenced in a study of T cell responses to AZD1222 COVID-19 vaccine. Clones were sequenced by immunoSEQ multiplex PCR, and TCRdb holds only the in-frame ones, with some missing. The data hold under 95,000 clones, with 85% to 90% observed a single time. The source material was peripheral blood, sampled 28 days after the second AZD1222 dose. These receptors originate from an adult who received the AZD1222 COVID-19 vaccine.

The chain uses TRBV5-1 and TRBJ2-3; 16 bases align to TRBD2. V was pared by 4 bases and J by 5 bases, with 4 bases of the junction left unmatched. Germline V CDR1 and CDR2: SGHRS, YFSETQ. CDR3 length: 16 amino acids. CDR3 nucleotide sequence: TGCGCCAGCAGCCCGGGACTAGCGGGGGGGCAAGATACGCAGTATTTT. It codes for CASSPGLAGGQDTQYF.

This clone has just a few counts. The rearrangement uses TRBV7-8 and TRBJ1-6; D call uncertain. V was clipped by 3 bases and J by 5 bases, with 17 bases between them. CDR3 length equals 17 residues. Germline assignment: CDR1 SGHVS and CDR2 FQNEAQ. The CDR3 sequence is CASSLGSGARNNSPLHF. CDR3 in DNA: TGTGCCAGCAGCTTGGGGTCGGGCGCCAGGAATAATTCACCCCTCCACTTT.

The chain is built from TRBV3-1 (or the pseudogene TRBV3-2) and TRBJ1-3; tentative D call: TRBD1 (6 bases). V lost 2 bases to trimming and J lost 2 bases, with 7 bases between them. The CDR3 spans 14 residues. CDR1 is LGHDT, CDR2 YNNKEL, per germline (reference sequence). The CDR3 coding sequence is TGTGCCAGCAGCCAATCAGGGGCTGGAAACACCATATATTTT. Its protein is CASSQSGAGNTIYF.

CDR3 protein: CASSGPGQQVFSGANVLTF. Here the CDR3 DNA reads TGTGCCAGCAGCGGCCCGGGACAGCAAGTTTTCTCTGGGGCCAACGTCCTGACTTTC. The chain carries TRBV5-4 and TRBJ2-6, with 7 bases that match TRBD1. Germline CDR1 SGHNT, CDR2 YYREEE (reference sequence). V trimming: 4 bases; J trimming: 0 bases; junction bases outside the gene matches: 13. This CDR3 is 19 amino acids long. The full variable domain, completed using reference TRBV5-4 and TRBJ2-6, is ETGVTQSPTHLIKTRGQQVTLRCSSQSGHNTVSWYQQALGQGPQFIFQYYREEENGRGNFPPRFSGLQFPNYSSELNVNALELDDSALYLCASSGPGQQVFSGANVLTFGAGSRLTVL.

The V call is TRBV4-3, the J call TRBJ1-6; 8 positions match TRBD1. Germline V gene lookup returns CDR1 LGHNA and CDR2 YSLEER. With 0 bases clipped from V and 10 bases from J, the junction kept 11 bases outside the gene matches. CDR3 size: 17 residues. This chain's CDR3 is CASSQDLADRDRSPLHF. The CDR3 DNA reads TGCGCCAGCAGCCAAGATTTGGCGGACAGGGACCGATCACCCCTCCACTTT.

This rearrangement joins TRBV12-3 or TRBV12-4 to TRBJ2-7; D could derive from TRBD1 or TRBD2 (5 bases each). The CDR3 sequence is 13 residues long. V was cut by 5 bases and J by 6 bases, with 14 bases left in between. CDR3 nucleotides: TGTGCCAGCAGTGAAGGGACCCCCAGCGAGCAGTACTTC. This codes for CASSEGTPSEQYF.

This sequence joins TRBV6-5 and TRBJ2-6; D remains ambiguous. The germline CDR1 and CDR2 sequences are MNHEY and SVGAGI. V was clipped by 6 bases and J by 4 bases, with 7 bases between them. CDR3 length equals 13 residues. For the CDR3, the DNA is TGTGCCAGCAGCCTCGCAGGGGCCAACGTCCTGACTTTC. This codes for CASSLAGANVLTF.

This chain connects TRBV30 to TRBJ2-7, with TRBD1 identical over 8 bases. Trimming removed 3 bases from V and 5 bases from J; junction bases left unmatched: 9. CDR1 and CDR2 from the germline V gene are GTSNPN and SVGIG (reference sequence). The length of the CDR3 is 14 residues. This chain's CDR3 is CAWRERTGRHEQYF. CDR3 DNA: TGTGCCTGGAGAGAAAGGACAGGGCGGCACGAGCAGTACTTC.

The chain has TRBV28 and TRBJ2-3; 8 bases are shared with TRBD1. This CDR3 has 14 residues. Germline lookup yields CDR1 MDHEN and CDR2 SYDVKM. V dropped 6 bases and J dropped 5; count of bases not matched to a gene: 7. CDR3 bases: TGTGCCAGCAGACTGGACAGGGCCGGAGATACGCAGTATTTT. Translated: CASRLDRAGDTQYF.

CDR3 DNA sequence: TGTGCCAGCAGTTTCCGGGCGCGGGGAAACACCATATATTTT. Encoded protein: CASSFRARGNTIYF. The rearrangement links TRBV6-2 or TRBV6-3 to TRBJ1-3; D is uncertain. Looked up from germline, CDR1 is MNHEY and CDR2 is SVGEGT. The germline V and J ends were trimmed by 4 bases and 4 bases, with 11 bases remaining between them. This CDR3 region has 14 residues.

This clone occurred once. This chain uses TRBV15 with TRBJ1-2, with 9 bases that match TRBD1. The CDR3 is made up of 15 amino acids. CDR1 and CDR2 from the germline V gene are LNHNV and YYDKDF (reference sequence). V was clipped by 6 bases and J by 4 bases; unmatched bases: 9. The CDR3 is CATRTEGQGIYGYTF. Here the CDR3 DNA reads TGTGCCACCAGGACCGAAGGACAGGGGATCTATGGCTACACCTTC.

V gene TRBV19 combines with J gene TRBJ1-6; TRBD1 is a possible D gene (5 bases). The germline V gene has CDR1 LNHDA and CDR2 SQIVND (reference sequence). The V gene lost 5 bases and the J gene lost 11 bases, with 16 bases spanning the gap. There are 14 residues in the CDR3. CDR3 DNA: TGTGCCAGTAGTGAGTTATGGCAGGGAACACCCCTCCACTTT. It is translated as CASSELWQGTPLHF.

The rearrangement uses TRBV28 and TRBJ2-2; 10 bases agree with TRBD1. With 11 bases clipped from V and 7 bases from J, the junction kept 19 bases outside the gene matches. CDR1 is MDHEN and CDR2 is SYDVKM in the germline V gene. This CDR3 contains 17 residues. The chain's CDR3 is CAHGDRGYRREGGELFF. CDR3 nucleotides: TGTGCCCATGGGGACAGGGGATACCGAAGGGAGGGCGGGGAGCTGTTTTTT.

V is TRBV6-5 and J is TRBJ2-3; D remains unclear. The CDR3 length is 15 residues. The ends were cut back, 6 bases at V and 6 bases at J, with 19 bases in the middle. Germline V gene lookup returns CDR1 MNHEY and CDR2 SVGAGI. The CDR3 loop reads CASRDKVQKEDTQYF. The CDR3 DNA reads as TGTGCCAGCAGAGACAAGGTCCAAAAGGAGGATACGCAGTATTTT.

This chain uses TRBV7-2 with TRBJ2-1, with 10 bases that match TRBD2. This CDR3 is 16 amino acids long. Germline CDR1 reads SGHTA; CDR2 reads FQGNSA. Germline trimming cut 1 base from V and 8 bases from J; bases unmatched to any gene: 8. CDR3 residues: CASSLVGSSGGDEQFF. In DNA, the CDR3 is TGTGCCAGCAGCTTAGTTGGGTCTAGCGGGGGCGATGAGCAGTTCTTC.

This clone appeared a single time. The gene calls are TRBV6-5 and TRBJ2-1, with a possible D match to TRBD2 (5 bases). The CDR3 consists of 14 residues. Trimming pared 8 bases from V and 1 base from J, leaving 12 bases between. Per germline, CDR1 MNHEY and CDR2 SVGAGI. CDR3 sequence (DNA): TGTGCCAGCGGTTTCGGCGGGTCCTACAATGAGCAGTTCTTC. This translates into CASGFGGSYNEQFF.

V gene TRBV5-8 combines with J gene TRBJ2-5; TRBD2 aligns across 10 bases. The J segment lost 5 bases and the V segment lost 4 bases, leaving 11 bases of the junction unmatched. Germline CDR1 reads SGHTS; CDR2 reads YDEGEE. The CDR3 loop spans 16 amino acids. The CDR3 DNA reads TGTGCCAGCAGCAAAGGTACTAGCGGGGCTGATGAGACCCAGTACTTC. Translating it yields CASSKGTSGADETQYF.

This chain uses TRBV30 with TRBJ1-5; D is unresolved. Germline values: CDR1 GTSNPN, CDR2 SVGIG (reference sequence). Trimming stripped 2 bases from V and 9 bases from J, with 11 bases between. This CDR3 has 12 amino acids. This CDR3 reads CAWSRTSGPQHF. As DNA, the CDR3 is TGTGCCTGGAGTCGAACTTCAGGGCCCCAGCATTTT.

The chain is built from TRBV9 and TRBJ2-7, with unresolved D. V was cut by 0 bases and J by 0 bases, with 19 bases left in between. The germline V gene encodes CDR1 SGDLS and CDR2 YYNGEE. The CDR3 has 18 amino acids. DNA for the CDR3: TGTGCCAGCAGCGTAGGCCCGGCCCCCGGTCCGTCCTCCTACGAGCAGTACTTC. It yields the protein CASSVGPAPGPSSYEQYF.

The J gene is TRBJ2-3, the V gene TRBV28; 8 positions match TRBD2. The ends lost 0 bases at V and 4 bases at J; junction bases unmatched: 15. Germline assignment: CDR1 MDHEN and CDR2 SYDVKM. The CDR3 runs to 19 residues. The CDR3 loop is CASSLWAKGGGTGADTQYF. The CDR3 DNA is TGTGCCAGCAGTTTATGGGCTAAAGGCGGGGGGACGGGGGCAGATACGCAGTATTTT.

The rearrangement links TRBV6-6 to TRBJ1-5; 7 bases fit TRBD1. V lost 0 bases to trimming and J lost 5 bases; unmatched junction nucleotides: 4. Germline V gene lookup returns CDR1 MNHNY and CDR2 SVGAGI (reference sequence). The length of the CDR3 is 15 residues. In DNA, the CDR3 is TGTGCCAGCAGTTACTCGCAAAGGGGGCATCAGCCCCAGCATTTT. Its protein is CASSYSQRGHQPQHF.

The chain links TRBV27 to TRBJ2-5; 9 nucleotides align to TRBD2. The J segment lost 4 bases and the V segment lost 10 bases, leaving 10 bases of the junction unmatched. CDR1 and CDR2 (germline): MNHEY, SMNVEV (reference sequence). The CDR3 runs 14 residues. CDR3 residues: CATRLAAFGETQYF. The CDR3 nucleotides are TGTGCCACCCGACTAGCGGCATTTGGAGAGACCCAGTACTTC.

This chain connects TRBV4-1 to TRBJ2-5, with a possible D match to TRBD2 (6 bases). V was trimmed by 0 bases and J by 3 bases, leaving 8 bases between them. The CDR3 sequence is 14 residues long. Looked up from germline, CDR1 is MGHRA and CDR2 is YSYEKL. The CDR3 reads CASSQEPSEETQYF. DNA of the CDR3: TGCGCCAGCAGCCAAGAACCTAGCGAAGAGACCCAGTACTTC.

The genes are TRBV4-1 and TRBJ2-1; TRBD1 aligns across 7 bases. This CDR3 is built from 17 residues. The junction had 12 bases not matched to a gene; V was cut back by 2 bases and J by 5 bases. Germline V gives CDR1 MGHRA, CDR2 YSYEKL. This CDR3 is CASSQLMTGLSNNEQFF. The CDR3 nucleotides are TGCGCCAGCAGCCAATTAATGACAGGGCTCTCGAACAATGAGCAGTTCTTC.

The chain carries TRBV9 and TRBJ2-7; 10 positions match TRBD2. The V gene end was trimmed by 3 bases and the J gene end by 2 bases; junction bases not matched to a gene: 5. Germline CDR1 reads SGDLS; CDR2 reads YYNGEE. This CDR3 spans 15 amino acids. The CDR3, as DNA: TGTGCCAGCAGCGGACCTAGCGGGGGCCCCTACGAGCAGTACTTC. Residues: CASSGPSGGPYEQYF.